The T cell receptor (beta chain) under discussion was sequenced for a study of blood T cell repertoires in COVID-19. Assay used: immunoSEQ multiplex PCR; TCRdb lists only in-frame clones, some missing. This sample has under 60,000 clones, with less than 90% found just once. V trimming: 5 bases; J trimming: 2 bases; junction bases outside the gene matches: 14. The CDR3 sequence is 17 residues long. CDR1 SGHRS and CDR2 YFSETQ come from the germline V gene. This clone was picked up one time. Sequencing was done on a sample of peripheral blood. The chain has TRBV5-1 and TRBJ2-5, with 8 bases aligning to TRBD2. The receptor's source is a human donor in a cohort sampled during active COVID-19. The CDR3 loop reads CASRALSTGGPQETQYF. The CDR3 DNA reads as TGCGCCAGCAGGGCCCTCTCCACGGGGGGGCCACAAGAGACCCAGTACTTC.